This TCR beta chain is from a study of blood T cell repertoires in COVID-19 (dated by TCRdb to 2018 to 2021). In the study overall: Collaborator samples came from the United States, Italy and Spain and covered acute and convalescent phases of COVID-19. A de-identified subject ID, COVID-19 status, age in years and sex were almost always included in the sample metadata. Samples came from the ongoing ImmuneRACE study (first 160 participants) plus 1,254 subjects from 6 global collaborators. The material from the prospective study consisted of cDNA or gDNA derived from T cells, B-cell-depleted T cells, or PBMCs. Where available, HLA class I and class II types were taken from metadata supplied by the sample provider and were not determined by assay-based typing. Deeply sampled blood TCRbeta repertoires from subjects exposed to, actively infected with, or recovered from COVID-19 were included in the dataset. A freely available public database, intended as a resource for researchers studying the immune response to SARS-CoV-2, is where the repertoires were released. Study-level results and caveats: Clinical and demographic metadata were provided uncurated, with the amount varying by source and participant.

Collaborating institutions collected whole blood in K2EDTA tubes following their own protocols. For TCRbeta analysis, collaborators shipped samples in one of three forms: frozen whole blood, isolated PBMCs, or DNA extracted from either of those sample types. On this clone itself: The target of this receptor is not known. No base quality values were provided; no much bigger clone lies one nucleotide off.

TCRbeta CDR3 regions were amplified from genomic DNA using the immunoSEQ Assay, a bias-controlled multiplex PCR. Processing in the source paper ran as follows. The number of nucleated cells in each sample was estimated from the amplification of reference gene primers within the assay. Sequence reads were collapsed and filtered to measure the absolute abundance of every unique TCRbeta CDR3 rearrangement. For each sample, productive Simpson clonality was calculated as the square root of Simpson's diversity index over productive rearrangements. Sourced from immuneACCESS, this table was stored by TCRdb with only in-frame sequences that have V and J called. A share of the clones is absent; for the studies checked, an unresolved V gene accounts for under half, and the remainder has no known explanation. That table furnishes V, J and clone size, whereas the DNA furnished D and trimming. The sample table holds roughly 230,000 clones, of which about 80% were seen once. Less than 7.5% of the sample is held by the ten biggest clonotypes.

Inclusive of the bounding cysteine and phenylalanine, the CDR3 is 15 residues long. The DNA shown is the 45-base CDR3, in frame from base 1. Trimming costs V 1 base and J 0 bases, and their ends lie 9 bases apart. CDR1 and CDR2 are drawn from the germline V gene: SGHTA, FQGNSA. Material: peripheral blood. This clonotype was obtained from a woman in her forties or fifties with acute or convalescent COVID-19. In this chain, TRBV7-2 is recombined with TRBJ1-1; the D gene remains uncertain. The DNA sequence is given as TGTGCCAGCAGCTTAGGGCAGGCGATGAACACTGAAGCTTTCTTT. Translated, this gives CASSLGQAMNTEAFF.